The clone carrying this TCR beta chain was seen repeatedly, ten times or more. The antigen is undetermined. Unique molecular identifiers tagged the TCRbeta library. TCRdb reprocessed the PCR reads via MiXCR and lists one record per CDR3 protein. The sample includes approximately 170,000 distinct CDR3 sequences, over 8.5% seen only once; the top ten take about 13%. The CDR3 contains 17 residues. V gave up 5 bases and J gave up 3 bases, with 23 bases separating them. The germline CDR1 and CDR2 sequences are MDHEN and SYDVKM. The sample belongs to a study of T-cell reconstitution after alpha-beta-depleted transplantation in children. Notes on the study in general: High day-60 TCRbeta diversity in some patients came from surviving recipient T cells and thymic progenitors. One year after transplant, T-cell counts and diversity came mostly from newly produced T cells. By about two months after transplant, alpha-beta T cells reportedly arose from several hundred graft clones that had expanded.

The specimen comprised PBMCs, sampled before TCRalphabeta/CD19-depleted stem cell transplant. The receptor's source is a boy aged 2 to 10 with acute myeloid leukemia, due to receive a stem cell transplant. The chain combines TRBV28 with TRBJ2-7, with D possibly TRBD1 on 6 matching bases. CDR3 sequence: CASSGGHSTGQSYEQYF. In DNA form, the CDR3 reads TGTGCCAGCAGTGGTGGTCATTCGACAGGCCAAAGCTACGAGCAGTACTTC.